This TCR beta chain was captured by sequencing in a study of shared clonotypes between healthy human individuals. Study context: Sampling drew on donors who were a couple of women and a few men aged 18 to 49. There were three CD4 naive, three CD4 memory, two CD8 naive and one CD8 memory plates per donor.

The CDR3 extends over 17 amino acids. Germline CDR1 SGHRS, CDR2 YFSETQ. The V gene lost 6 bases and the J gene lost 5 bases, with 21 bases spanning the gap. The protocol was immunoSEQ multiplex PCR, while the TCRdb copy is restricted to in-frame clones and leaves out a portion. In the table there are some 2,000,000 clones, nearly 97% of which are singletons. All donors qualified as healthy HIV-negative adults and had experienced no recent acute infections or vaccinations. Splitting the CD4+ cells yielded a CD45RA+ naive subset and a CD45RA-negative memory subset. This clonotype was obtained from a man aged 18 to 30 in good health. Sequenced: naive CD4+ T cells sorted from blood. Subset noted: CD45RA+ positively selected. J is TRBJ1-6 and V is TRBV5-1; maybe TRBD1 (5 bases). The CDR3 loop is CASTGQGLRPDNSPLHF. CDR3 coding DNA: TGCGCCAGCACCGGCCAGGGACTTAGACCGGATAATTCACCCCTCCACTTT. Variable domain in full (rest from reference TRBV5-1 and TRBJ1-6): KAGVTQTPRYLIKTRGQQVTLSCSPISGHRSVSWYQQTPGQGLQFLFEYFSETQRNKGNFPGRFSGRQFSNSRSEMNVSTLELGDSALYLCASTGQGLRPDNSPLHFGNGTRLTVT.